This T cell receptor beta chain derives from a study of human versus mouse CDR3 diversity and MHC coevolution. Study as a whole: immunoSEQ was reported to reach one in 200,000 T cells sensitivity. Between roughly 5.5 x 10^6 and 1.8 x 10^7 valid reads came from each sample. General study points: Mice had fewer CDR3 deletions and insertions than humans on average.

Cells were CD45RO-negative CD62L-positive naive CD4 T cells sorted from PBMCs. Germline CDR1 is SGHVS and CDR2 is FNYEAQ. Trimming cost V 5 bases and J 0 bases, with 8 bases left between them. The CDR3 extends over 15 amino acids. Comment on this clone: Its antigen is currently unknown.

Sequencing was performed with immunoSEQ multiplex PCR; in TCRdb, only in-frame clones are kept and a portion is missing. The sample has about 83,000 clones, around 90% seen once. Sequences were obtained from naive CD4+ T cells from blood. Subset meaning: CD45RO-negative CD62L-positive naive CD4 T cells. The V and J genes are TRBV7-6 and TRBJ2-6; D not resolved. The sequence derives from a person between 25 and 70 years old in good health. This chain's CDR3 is CASSLDTSGANVLTF. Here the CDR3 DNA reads TGTGCCAGCAGCCTAGACACCTCTGGGGCCAACGTCCTGACTTTC.